The present entry profiles one TCR beta chain with its context. TCRdb re-analysed the 5' RACE reads in MiXCR, keeping a single row per CDR3 protein. The data contain 350,000 to 500,000 distinct CDR3 sequences, roughly 17% of them singletons. Between the trimmed V and J ends, which lost 2 bases and 5 bases, there was a span of 10 bases. This CDR3 has 15 residues. Per germline, CDR1 MNHEY and CDR2 SVGAGI. This record comes from a study of T-cell memory formation after mild COVID-19. Material: PBMCs or a T cell subset sorted from them (not recorded which). V usage is TRBV6-5 and J usage is TRBJ1-6; D perhaps matches TRBD1 (5 bases). The sequence was obtained from a man aged 18 to 29 who had mild COVID-19 (a few samples of this study predate the infection). Cell type and time point are not known. CDR3 sequence: CASSYLLTDNSPLHF. CDR3 nucleotides: TGTGCCAGCAGTTACCTCTTGACAGATAATTCACCCCTCCACTTT.